This T cell receptor beta chain stems from a study of T cell changes during pregnancy in multiple sclerosis. The method was immunoSEQ multiplex PCR; TCRdb's version includes in-frame clones alone and lacks a portion of them. In the table there are around 34,000 clones, 90% of which are singletons. The CDR3 totals 13 residues. Sample: CD8+ T cells from peripheral blood mononuclear cells, taken in the first trimester of pregnancy. This sequence joins TRBV21-1 and TRBJ2-5; TRBD2, the table's D call, was not compared with the DNA. TRBV21-1 is a documented pseudogene. This clonotype was sampled from a female donor with multiple sclerosis, enrolled in a pregnancy study. The CDR3 region is CASSIRGGETQYF. The CDR3 DNA follows: TGTGCCAGCAGCATACGGGGTGGAGAGACCCAGTACTTC.